This TCR beta chain comes out of a study of blood T cell repertoires in COVID-19. Study as a whole: Samples of COVID-19 (acute and convalescent) were obtained from the United States, Italy and Spain. PBMCs, B-cell-depleted T cells, or T cells were the source of the cDNA or gDNA that made up the material.

Original processing methods: Amplification of reference gene primers provided the estimated nucleated cell counts. Clones were sequenced by immunoSEQ multiplex PCR, and TCRdb holds only the in-frame ones, with some missing. Clone size and the V and J calls come from that table; the DNA yielded D and trimming. The table records roughly 94,000 clones, roughly 82% of them present only once. Trimming pared 7 bases from V and 0 bases from J, leaving 12 bases between. This CDR3 is built from 14 residues. The germline V gene has CDR1 SNHLY and CDR2 FYNNEI. This chain links TRBV2 with TRBJ1-1; D is undetermined. The receptor was isolated from a man aged 55 to 70 with acute or convalescent COVID-19. The sequenced sample was peripheral blood. CDR3 amino acids: CASTFEVLNTEAFF. The DNA of the CDR3 is TGTGCCAGCACCTTCGAGGTCCTGAACACTGAAGCTTTCTTT.